Following are 18 T cell receptor beta chains from one sample sequenced in a study of identical twins. MiXCR, run by TCRdb on the 5' RACE reads, gives a single entry per CDR3 protein. The sample carries about 190,000 distinct CDR3 sequences, roughly 15% recorded once. A further study also used this sample, focusing on T cells expressing NK-cell markers.

Source material: CD8+ T cells sorted from blood. These TCRs come from a woman between 18 and 29 years old in good health.

This chain links TRBV12-3 or TRBV12-4 with TRBJ2-7, with 13 bases matching TRBD2. The CDR3 sequence is 15 residues long. The J segment lost 2 bases and the V segment lost 4 bases, leaving 2 bases of the junction unmatched. In DNA form, the CDR3 reads TGTGCCAGCAGTTCGGGACTAGCGGGGACCTACGAGCAGTACTTC. This sequence encodes CASSSGLAGTYEQYF.

The gene calls are TRBV12-3 or TRBV12-4 and TRBJ2-1, with unresolved D. This CDR3 has 13 amino acids. Deletions cut 8 bases from V and 8 bases from J, with 16 bases between. DNA for the CDR3: TGTGCCAGCCAAGGTCGCCCCGGGTATGAGCAGTTCTTC. This encodes CASQGRPGYEQFF.

The chain recombines TRBV6-5 with TRBJ2-1; D is tentatively TRBD1 or TRBD2 (5 bases each). The germline gives CDR1 MNHEY, CDR2 SVGAGI. This CDR3 region has 14 residues. Trimming pared 2 bases from V and 3 bases from J, leaving 8 bases between. The CDR3 DNA is TGTGCCAGCAGTTACCGGGACCTCTACAATGAGCAGTTCTTC. Amino acids: CASSYRDLYNEQFF.

This chain uses TRBV20-1 with TRBJ1-1, with D uncertain. The CDR3 is 13 amino acids. The germline V gene encodes CDR1 DFQATT and CDR2 SNEGSKA (reference sequence). The ends were cut back, 6 bases at V and 5 bases at J, with 16 bases in the middle. DNA for the CDR3: TGCAGTGCCATAGGCCCCGCGGGGACTGAAGCTTTCTTT. Translation gives CSAIGPAGTEAFF.

The chain links TRBV5-1 to TRBJ1-2, with unresolved D. Trimming cost V 1 base and J 2 bases, with 9 bases left between them. The germline gives CDR1 SGHRS, CDR2 YFSETQ. The CDR3 sequence is 14 residues long. Here the CDR3 reads CASSLLGRNYGYTF. The CDR3 DNA sequence: TGCGCCAGCAGCTTGTTAGGCAGGAACTATGGCTACACCTTC.

This clonotype showed up just a few times. The chain has TRBV30 and TRBJ1-1; 7 positions agree with TRBD1. In germline, CDR1 is GTSNPN, CDR2 SVGIG (reference sequence). This CDR3 is 12 amino acids long. The V and J ends lost 5 bases and 6 bases, in that order; junction bases with no gene match: 6. The CDR3 protein is CAWDRESAEAFF. CDR3 bases: TGTGCCTGGGACAGGGAGAGTGCTGAAGCTTTCTTT.

This clonotype was counted only a few times. The V call is TRBV7-9, the J call TRBJ1-2; TRBD1 might be the D (5 bases). The CDR3 totals 16 residues. Germline V gene data show CDR1 as SEHNR and CDR2 as FQNEAQ (reference sequence). Trimming left V 0 bases short and J 4 bases short, with 15 bases between. CDR3 nucleotides: TGTGCCAGCAGCTTAGCGCGGCAGGGAGGTGGCTATGGCTACACCTTC. Translation gives CASSLARQGGGYGYTF.

The chain couples TRBV7-8 to TRBJ2-4, with D unclear. The CDR3 totals 14 residues. V shed 2 bases and J shed 2 bases, with 7 bases lying between them. Germline CDR1 and CDR2: SGHVS and FQNEAQ. CDR3 in amino acids: CASSLRSTKNIQYF. For the CDR3, the DNA is TGTGCCAGCAGCTTACGGTCTACCAAAAACATTCAGTACTTC.

The genes are TRBV10-3 and TRBJ2-5; 16 nucleotides agree with TRBD2. The CDR3 is 15 amino acids. Germline CDR1 ENHRY, CDR2 SYGVKD. V was pared by 6 bases and J by 5 bases, with 3 bases of the junction left unmatched. The CDR3 DNA reads TGTGCCATCAGCAAGGGACTAGCGGGAGGGGAGACCCAGTACTTC. Translated: CAISKGLAGGETQYF.

The chain recombines TRBV10-3 with TRBJ1-1; the D is unclear. Trimming left V 3 bases short and J 7 bases short, with 9 bases between. CDR1 and CDR2 from the germline V gene are ENHRY and SYGVKD. This CDR3 is 12 amino acids long. CDR3 coding DNA: TGTGCCATCAGTGATACATCCATTGAAGCTTTCTTT. This encodes CAISDTSIEAFF.

In this sample, this clonotype turned up a few times. J is TRBJ2-3 and V is TRBV12-3 or TRBV12-4; tentatively, D is TRBD1 or TRBD2 (5 bases each). Trimming cost V 3 bases and J 4 bases, with 11 bases left between them. The CDR3 runs to 14 residues. The CDR3: CASSFSWDPDTQYF. The DNA of the CDR3 is TGTGCCAGCAGTTTTTCGTGGGACCCAGATACGCAGTATTTT.

This rearrangement joins TRBV7-9 to TRBJ2-1; D is undetermined. The CDR3 contains 15 residues. Trimming took 7 bases from V and 0 from J, leaving 13 bases between them. CDR1 and CDR2 (germline): SEHNR, FQNEAQ (reference sequence). Here the CDR3 reads CASTSGGSSYNEQFF. For the CDR3, the DNA is TGTGCCAGCACCTCTGGCGGTAGCTCCTACAATGAGCAGTTCTTC.

The chain carries TRBV7-6 and TRBJ2-3; D gene unclear. This CDR3 region has 15 residues. Trimming stripped 0 bases from V and 2 bases from J, with 9 bases between. Germline loops: CDR1 SGHVS, CDR2 FNYEAQ. The CDR3 region is CASSLARFSTDTQYF. The DNA of the CDR3 is TGTGCCAGCAGCTTAGCGCGCTTTTCCACAGATACGCAGTATTTT.

This clonotype has a handful of counts. The genes are TRBV30 and TRBJ2-1; 11 bases map to TRBD2. CDR3 length: 11 residues. Germline values: CDR1 GTSNPN, CDR2 SVGIG (reference sequence). Trimming at V came to 8 bases and at J to 13 bases, leaving 7 bases not matched to a gene. This chain's CDR3 is CARDLAGGQFF. The CDR3, as DNA: TGTGCCAGGGACCTAGCGGGAGGACAGTTCTTC. The whole variable domain, filled in from reference TRBV30 and TRBJ2-1, reads SQTIHQWPATLVQPVGSPLSLECTVEGTSNPNLYWYRQAAGRGLQLLFYSVGIGQISSEVPQNLSASRPQDRQFILSSKKLLLSDSGFYLCARDLAGGQFFGPGTRLTVL.

The table lists this clonotype with many counts. The rearrangement uses TRBV5-1 and TRBJ2-1, with unresolved D. CDR1 is SGHRS, CDR2 YFSETQ, per germline. The CDR3 length is 11 residues. V lost 2 bases to trimming and J lost 7 bases, with 4 bases between them. In DNA, the CDR3 is TGCGCCAGCAGCTTCGCTAATGAGCAGTTCTTC. This sequence encodes CASSFANEQFF.

The rearrangement joins TRBV28 to TRBJ2-7; TRBD1 might be the D (6 bases). There are 16 residues in the CDR3. Trimming shortened V by 5 bases and J by 1 base, and 18 bases separated the two germline ends. Germline V gives CDR1 MDHEN, CDR2 SYDVKM. The CDR3 DNA reads TGTGCCAGCAGTGCACAACAGGGTCTTCCTTCCTACGAGCAGTACTTC. It yields the protein CASSAQQGLPSYEQYF.

The chain is built from TRBV7-9 and TRBJ2-7; TRBD2 matches at 13 bases. J lost 0 bases, V lost 4 bases, and 6 bases had no gene match. The CDR3 spans 17 residues. Germline V gene data show CDR1 as SEHNR and CDR2 as FQNEAQ (reference sequence). CDR3 sequence: CASSSGTSGKSSYEQYF. DNA of the CDR3: TGTGCCAGCAGCTCAGGGACTAGCGGGAAGAGCTCCTACGAGCAGTACTTC.

This clonotype showed up just a few times. This sequence joins TRBV14 and TRBJ1-2; D gene ambiguous. CDR3 length equals 12 residues. Trimming pared 2 bases from V and 4 bases from J, leaving 5 bases between. CDR1 and CDR2 (germline): SGHDN, FVKESK. The chain's CDR3 is CASSQRTYGYTF. The CDR3 DNA sequence: TGTGCCAGCAGCCAAAGGACCTATGGCTACACCTTC.